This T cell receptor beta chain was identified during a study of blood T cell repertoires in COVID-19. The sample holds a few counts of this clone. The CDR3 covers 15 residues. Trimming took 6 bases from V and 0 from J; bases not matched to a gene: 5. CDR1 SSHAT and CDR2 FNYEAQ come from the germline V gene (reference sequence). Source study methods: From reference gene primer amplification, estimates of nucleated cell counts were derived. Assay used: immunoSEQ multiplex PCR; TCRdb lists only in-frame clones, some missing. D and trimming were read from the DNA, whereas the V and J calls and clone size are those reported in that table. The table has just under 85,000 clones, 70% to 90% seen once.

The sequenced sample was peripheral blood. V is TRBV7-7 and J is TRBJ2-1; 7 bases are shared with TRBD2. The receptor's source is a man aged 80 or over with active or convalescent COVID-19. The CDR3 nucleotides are TGTGCCAGCAGACCCCTAGCGGTCTCCTACAATGAGCAGTTCTTC. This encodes CASRPLAVSYNEQFF.